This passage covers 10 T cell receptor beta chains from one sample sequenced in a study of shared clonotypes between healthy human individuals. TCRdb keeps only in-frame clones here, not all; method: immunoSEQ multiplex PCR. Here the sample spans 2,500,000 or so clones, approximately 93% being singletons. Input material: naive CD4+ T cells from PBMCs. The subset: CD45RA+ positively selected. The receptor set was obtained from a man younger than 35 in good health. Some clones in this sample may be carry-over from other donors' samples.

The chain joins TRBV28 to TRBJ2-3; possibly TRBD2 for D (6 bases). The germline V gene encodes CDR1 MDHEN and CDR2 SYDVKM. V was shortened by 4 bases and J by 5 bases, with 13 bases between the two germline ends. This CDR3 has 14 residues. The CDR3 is CASSSGSPRDTQYF. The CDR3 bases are TGTGCCAGCAGTTCCGGGAGCCCGAGAGATACGCAGTATTTT. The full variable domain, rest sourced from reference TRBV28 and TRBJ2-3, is DVKVTQSSRYLVKRTGEKVFLECVQDMDHENMFWYRQDPGLGLRLIYFSYDVKMKEKGDIPEGYSVSREKKERFSLILESASTNQTSMYLCASSSGSPRDTQYFGPGTRLTVL.

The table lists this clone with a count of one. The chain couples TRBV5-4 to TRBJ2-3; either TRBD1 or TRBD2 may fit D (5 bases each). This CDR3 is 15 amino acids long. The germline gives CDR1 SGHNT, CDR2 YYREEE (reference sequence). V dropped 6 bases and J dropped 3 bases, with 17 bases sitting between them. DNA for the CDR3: TGTGCCAGCACTCGGGGCCCACCGGGGACAGATACGCAGTATTTT. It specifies CASTRGPPGTDTQYF.

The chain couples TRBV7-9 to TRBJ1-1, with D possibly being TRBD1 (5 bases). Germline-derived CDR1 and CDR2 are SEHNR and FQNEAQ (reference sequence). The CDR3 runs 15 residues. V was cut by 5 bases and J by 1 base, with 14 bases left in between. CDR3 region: CASSLRGRENTEAFF. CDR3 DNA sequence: TGTGCCAGCAGCCTCCGGGGCAGGGAGAACACTGAAGCTTTCTTT.

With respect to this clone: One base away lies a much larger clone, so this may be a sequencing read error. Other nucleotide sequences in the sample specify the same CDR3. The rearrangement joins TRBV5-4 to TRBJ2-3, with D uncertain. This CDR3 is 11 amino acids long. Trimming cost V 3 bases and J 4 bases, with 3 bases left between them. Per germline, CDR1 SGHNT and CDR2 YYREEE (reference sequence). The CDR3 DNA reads TGTGCCAGCAGCTCCTCAGATACGCAGTATTTT. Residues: CASSSSDTQYF. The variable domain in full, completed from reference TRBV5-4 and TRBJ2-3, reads ETGVTQSPTHLIKTRGQQVTLRCSSQSGHNTVSWYQQALGQGPQFIFQYYREEENGRGNFPPRFSGLQFPNYSSELNVNALELDDSALYLCASSSSDTQYFGPGTRLTVL.

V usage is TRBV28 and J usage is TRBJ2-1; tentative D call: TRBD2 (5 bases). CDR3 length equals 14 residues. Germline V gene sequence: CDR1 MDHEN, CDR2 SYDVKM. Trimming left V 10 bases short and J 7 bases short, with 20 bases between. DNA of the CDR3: TGTGCCACCTACGGAGTAACGGGGATGAATGAGCAGTTCTTC. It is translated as CATYGVTGMNEQFF.

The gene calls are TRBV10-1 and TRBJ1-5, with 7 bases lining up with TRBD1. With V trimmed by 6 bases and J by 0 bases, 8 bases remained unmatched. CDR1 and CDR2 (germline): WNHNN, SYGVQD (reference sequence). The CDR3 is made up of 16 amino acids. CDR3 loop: CASSRTGPYSNQPQHF. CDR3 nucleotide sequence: TGCGCCAGCAGCCGGACAGGTCCTTATAGCAATCAGCCCCAGCATTTT.

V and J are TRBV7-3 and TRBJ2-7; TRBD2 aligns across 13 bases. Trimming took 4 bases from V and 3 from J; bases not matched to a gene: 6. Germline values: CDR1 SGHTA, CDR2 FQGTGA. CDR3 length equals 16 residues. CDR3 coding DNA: TGTGCCAGCAGCTCCGGGGGGACTAGCGGGATCTACGAGCAGTACTTC. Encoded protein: CASSSGGTSGIYEQYF.

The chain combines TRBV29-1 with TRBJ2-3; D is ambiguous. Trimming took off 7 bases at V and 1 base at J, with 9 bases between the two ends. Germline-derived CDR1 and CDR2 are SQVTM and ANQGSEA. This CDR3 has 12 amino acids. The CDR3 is CSGNSGTDTQYF. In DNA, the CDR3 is TGCAGCGGGAATAGTGGCACAGATACGCAGTATTTT.

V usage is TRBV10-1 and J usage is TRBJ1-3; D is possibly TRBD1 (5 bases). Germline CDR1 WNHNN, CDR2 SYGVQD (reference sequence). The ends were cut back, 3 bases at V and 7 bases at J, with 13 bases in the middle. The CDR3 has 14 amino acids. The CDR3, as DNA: TGCGCCAGCAGTGAAGGGAGCAAGGGGAACACCATATATTTT. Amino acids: CASSEGSKGNTIYF.

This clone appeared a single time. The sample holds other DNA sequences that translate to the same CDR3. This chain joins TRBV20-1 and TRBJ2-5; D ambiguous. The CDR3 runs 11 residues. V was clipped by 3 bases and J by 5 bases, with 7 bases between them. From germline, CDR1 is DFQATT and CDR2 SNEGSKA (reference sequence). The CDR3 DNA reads TGCAGTGCTAGTTACCTGGAGACCCAGTACTTC. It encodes CSASYLETQYF.